This T cell receptor beta chain was documented in a study of spatial heterogeneity in lung cancer. MiXCR, run by TCRdb on the 5' RACE reads, gives a single entry per CDR3 protein. The table records about 45,000 distinct CDR3 sequences, 6.5% to 8% of them present only once. There are many counts of this clonotype. Time point in this sample: sample taken at primary tumor resection. Whole RNA, which was extracted from tumor, nontumor lung tissue or frozen PBMC, was sequenced without any cell sorting. In germline, CDR1 is SEHNR, CDR2 FQNEAQ (reference sequence). Deletions cut 5 bases from V and 2 bases from J, with 13 bases between. The CDR3 runs to 14 residues.

This chain uses TRBV7-9 with TRBJ2-7, with D tentatively TRBD2 (6 bases). The clonotype was recovered from a female donor with early-stage non-small cell lung cancer. Material: PBMCs, obtained at surgery. CDR3 sequence (DNA): TGTGCCAGCAGCCTGGGGGGTTCGGCCTACGAGCAGTACTTC. It encodes CASSLGGSAYEQYF.